This entry features one TCR beta chain sequence. Its antigen is unknown. These data belong to a study of T cells after yellow fever vaccination. Whole-study findings and limits: A small proportion of clonotypes was detected in both the CD4 and CD8 compartments.

The CDR3 contains 12 residues. CDR1 is DFQATT, CDR2 SNEGSKA, per germline (reference sequence). V was pared by 4 bases and J by 1 base, with 7 bases between. TCRdb recomputed calls from the 5' RACE reads with MiXCR, one row per CDR3 protein. The data show 620,000 or so distinct CDR3 sequences, with about 12% seen just once and about 15% held by the top ten. Specimen: PBMCs, collected on the day of the yellow fever booster vaccination. The source is a man aged 25 to 40 who received the YFV17D yellow fever vaccine. The genes are TRBV20-1 and TRBJ1-1; no definite D call. The CDR3 here is CSATKGNTEAFF. CDR3 DNA sequence: TGCAGTGCTACTAAGGGGAACACTGAAGCTTTCTTT.